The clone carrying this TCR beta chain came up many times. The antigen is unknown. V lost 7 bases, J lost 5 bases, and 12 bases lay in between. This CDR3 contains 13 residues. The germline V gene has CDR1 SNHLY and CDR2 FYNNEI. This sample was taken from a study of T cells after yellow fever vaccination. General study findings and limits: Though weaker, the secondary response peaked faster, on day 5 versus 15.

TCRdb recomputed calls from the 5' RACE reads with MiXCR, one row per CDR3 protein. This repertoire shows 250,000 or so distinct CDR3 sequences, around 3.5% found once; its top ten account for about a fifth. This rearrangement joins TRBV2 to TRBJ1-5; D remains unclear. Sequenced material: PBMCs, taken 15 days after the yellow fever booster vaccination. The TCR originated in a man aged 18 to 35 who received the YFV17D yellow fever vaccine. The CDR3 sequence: CASTLETDQPQHF. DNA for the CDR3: TGTGCCAGCACCCTTGAAACGGATCAGCCCCAGCATTTT.